The 21 T cell receptor beta chains below were found in one sample sequenced in a study of cytomegalovirus exposure and HLA in healthy donors. PCR used 60 Vbeta primers and 13 Jbeta primers. Sequencing used immunoSEQ multiplex PCR; TCRdb keeps in-frame clones, though not all of them. The sample consists of 100,000 to 150,000 clones, around 74% of them appearing once. The sample comprised PBMCs. The receptors shown here come from a male donor in good health and CMV-seronegative.

In DNA, the CDR3 is TGTGCCAGCAGCCCTGACAGGGACGAGCAGTACTTC. Translation: CASSPDRDEQYF. J is TRBJ2-7 and V is TRBV7-9; 7 nucleotides line up with TRBD1. The CDR3 runs 12 residues. V shed 5 bases, J shed 5 bases, and the junction held 3 bases outside the gene matches. Per the germline V gene, CDR1 is SEHNR and CDR2 is FQNEAQ (reference sequence). The full variable domain, in which reference TRBV7-9 and TRBJ2-7 provide the parts outside the CDR3, is DTGVSQNPRHKITKRGQNVTFRCDPISEHNRLYWYRQTLGQGPEFLTYFQNEAQLEKSRLLSDRFSAERPKGSFSTLEIQRTEQGDSAMYLCASSPDRDEQYFGPGTRLTVT.

This chain connects TRBV4-3 to TRBJ1-5, with a possible D match to TRBD1 (5 bases). CDR1 is LGHNA, CDR2 YSLEER, per germline. The V gene lost 0 bases and the J gene lost 6 bases, with 12 bases spanning the gap. This CDR3 is built from 15 residues. The CDR3 sequence: CASSQDWGVTQPQHF. CDR3 sequence (DNA): TGCGCCAGCAGCCAAGATTGGGGGGTCACTCAGCCCCAGCATTTT.

The CDR3 sequence is CASSLGLAGGTQETQYF. The CDR3 bases are TGTGCCAGCAGCTTAGGGCTAGCGGGGGGAACCCAAGAGACCCAGTACTTC. V is TRBV7-6 and J is TRBJ2-5; 11 nucleotides match TRBD2. Germline V gene data show CDR1 as SGHVS and CDR2 as FNYEAQ. The CDR3 is 17 amino acids. The V segment lost 1 base and the J segment 1 base; nucleotides outside the gene matches: 5.

The chain recombines TRBV9 with TRBJ2-2; 10 bases map to TRBD1. The trim removed 0 bases at V and 7 bases at J, leaving 6 bases unmatched. Germline CDR1 reads SGDLS; CDR2 reads YYNGEE. This CDR3 region has 16 residues. DNA for the CDR3: TGTGCCAGCAGCGTAGCGGGGACAGGGGAAGGCGGGGAGCTGTTTTTT. This translates into CASSVAGTGEGGELFF.

This CDR3 reads CASSPGTGPSYEQYF. In nucleotides, the CDR3 is TGTGCCAGTAGTCCCGGGACAGGACCATCCTACGAGCAGTACTTC. The rearrangement links TRBV19 to TRBJ2-7, with 8 bases fitting TRBD1. This CDR3 contains 15 residues. Germline CDR1 LNHDA, CDR2 SQIVND (reference sequence). Germline trimming cut 5 bases from V and 1 base from J; bases unmatched to any gene: 7.

The rearrangement joins TRBV28 to TRBJ2-7; 8 bases map to TRBD1. The CDR3 is made up of 15 amino acids. The germline CDR1 and CDR2 sequences are MDHEN and SYDVKM. The V and J ends lost 4 bases and 3 bases, in that order; junction bases with no gene match: 8. CDR3 protein: CASSSPGTGLYEQYF. CDR3 DNA sequence: TGTGCCAGCAGTTCACCCGGGACAGGCCTCTACGAGCAGTACTTC.

This clone was counted only a few times. The chain couples TRBV25-1 to TRBJ1-1, with TRBD1 matching over 7 bases. V shed 6 bases, J shed 7 bases, and the junction held 11 bases outside the gene matches. Germline-derived CDR1 and CDR2 are MGHDK and SYGVNS. This CDR3 contains 14 residues. CDR3 loop: CASSGGGAGFEAFF. CDR3 bases: TGTGCCAGCAGCGGAGGGGGCGCGGGATTTGAAGCTTTCTTT.

The chain carries TRBV6-6 and TRBJ2-2, with D possibly TRBD2 on 5 matching bases. The V gene lost 0 bases and the J gene lost 5 bases, with 13 bases spanning the gap. Germline V gene data show CDR1 as MNHNY and CDR2 as SVGAGI (reference sequence). This CDR3 has 16 residues. The CDR3 region has the DNA TGTGCCAGCAGTTACTCGGGTCGGGAAGGGACCGGGGAGCTGTTTTTT. This gives the protein CASSYSGREGTGELFF.

The chain joins TRBV9 to TRBJ2-3; the D gene is possibly TRBD2 (5 bases). This CDR3 has 16 residues. V was pared by 6 bases and J by 0 bases, with 17 bases between. The germline V gene has CDR1 SGDLS and CDR2 YYNGEE. The CDR3 nucleotides read TGTGCCAGCAACGGACTTACCGAATCCAGCACAGATACGCAGTATTTT. Translation gives CASNGLTESSTDTQYF.

The chain combines TRBV30 with TRBJ2-6, with 7 bases fitting TRBD2. Germline CDR1 reads GTSNPN; CDR2 reads SVGIG (reference sequence). V lost 0 bases and J lost 4; bases outside the gene matches: 6. This CDR3 region has 16 residues. The CDR3 loop is CAWSVLSGAGANVLTF. As DNA, the CDR3 is TGTGCCTGGAGTGTATTAAGCGGGGCCGGGGCCAACGTCCTGACTTTC.

The V and J genes are TRBV2 and TRBJ2-2, with TRBD2 matching over 7 bases. V trimming: 8 bases; J trimming: 8 bases; junction bases outside the gene matches: 11. Germline V gives CDR1 SNHLY, CDR2 FYNNEI. The CDR3 loop spans 14 amino acids. CDR3 region: CASGPLADRGELFF. In DNA, the CDR3 is TGTGCCAGCGGTCCCCTAGCGGATAGGGGGGAGCTGTTTTTT.

The rearrangement links TRBV5-4 to TRBJ1-4; D not certain. This CDR3 is built from 14 residues. Trimming pared 2 bases from V and 8 bases from J, leaving 13 bases between. CDR1 is SGHNT, CDR2 YYREEE, per germline (reference sequence). This chain's CDR3 is CASSLDPKEEKLFF. The CDR3 DNA is TGTGCCAGCAGCTTAGATCCAAAGGAGGAAAAACTGTTTTTT.

This chain links TRBV19 with TRBJ2-5; D is perhaps TRBD2 (5 bases). CDR1 and CDR2 from the germline V gene are LNHDA and SQIVND (reference sequence). There are 13 residues in the CDR3. V lost 6 bases to trimming and J lost 5 bases, with 13 bases between them. DNA of the CDR3: TGTGCCAGTAGGCCGCGGGTGGGCGAGACCCAGTACTTC. It is translated as CASRPRVGETQYF. Full variable domain (missing parts from reference TRBV19 and TRBJ2-5): DGGITQSPKYLFRKEGQNVTLSCEQNLNHDAMYWYRQDPGQGLRLIYYSQIVNDFQKGDIAEGYSVSREKKESFPLTVTSAQKNPTAFYLCASRPRVGETQYFGPGTRLLVL.

This clone showed up just a few times. The chain has TRBV25-1 and TRBJ2-3; the match to TRBD2 covers 8 bases. Germline assignment: CDR1 MGHDK and CDR2 SYGVNS. This CDR3 spans 15 amino acids. The trim removed 3 bases at V and 3 bases at J, leaving 5 bases unmatched. The DNA of the CDR3 is TGTGCCAGCAGTGAGCAGCGGGAGATAACAGATACGCAGTATTTT. It codes for CASSEQREITDTQYF.

This clone showed up just a few times. The rearrangement uses TRBV7-2 and TRBJ1-1, with 7 bases matching TRBD1. In germline, CDR1 is SGHTA, CDR2 FQGNSA. This CDR3 spans 13 amino acids. Trimming cost V 1 base and J 10 bases; bases outside gene matches: 6. The CDR3 sequence is CASSLGWAGGAFF. CDR3 DNA sequence: TGTGCCAGCAGCTTAGGGTGGGCAGGGGGAGCTTTCTTT.

The chain combines TRBV28 with TRBJ1-5; D is ambiguous. This CDR3 has 12 residues. The germline V gene has CDR1 MDHEN and CDR2 SYDVKM. The V end was cut by 3 bases, the J end by 9 bases, with 9 bases between. The CDR3 DNA sequence: TGTGCCAGCAGTTTCGGAGGGCGGCCCCAGCATTTT. This sequence encodes CASSFGGRPQHF.

The DNA of the CDR3 is TGTGCCAGCAGCCCACTGACAGGTCAATACACTGAAGCTTTCTTT. Protein: CASSPLTGQYTEAFF. The V call is TRBV9, the J call TRBJ1-1; tentatively, D is TRBD1 (6 bases). Germline V gives CDR1 SGDLS, CDR2 YYNGEE. Between the trimmed V and J ends, which lost 4 bases and 3 bases, there was a span of 16 bases. The CDR3 has 15 amino acids.

The V call is TRBV30, the J call TRBJ2-3; 8 bases fit TRBD2. The CDR3 spans 17 residues. V lost 0 bases, J lost 6 bases, and 14 bases stayed unmatched. Germline assignment: CDR1 GTSNPN and CDR2 SVGIG (reference sequence). CDR3 bases: TGTGCCTGGAGTGTCCCCGGGACTAGTCATACTGGTGATACGCAGTATTTT. Encoded protein: CAWSVPGTSHTGDTQYF.

The J gene is TRBJ1-4, the V gene TRBV7-8, with D perhaps matching TRBD1 (6 bases). Trimming took off 1 base at V and 7 bases at J, with 19 bases between the two ends. From germline, CDR1 is SGHVS and CDR2 FQNEAQ. The CDR3 loop spans 17 amino acids. CDR3 loop: CASSLGDILGYGEKLFF. The CDR3 nucleotides read TGTGCCAGCAGCTTAGGGGACATCCTCGGGTACGGTGAAAAACTGTTTTTT.

This chain uses TRBV5-1 with TRBJ2-1; 8 bases map to TRBD2. V shed 3 bases and J 0 bases; nucleotides not matched to a gene: 8. The CDR3 sequence is 17 residues long. Germline V gene sequence: CDR1 SGHRS, CDR2 YFSETQ. CDR3 nucleotides: TGCGCCAGCAGCTCCGGGACTAGTTTTTCCTCCTACAATGAGCAGTTCTTC. It translates to CASSSGTSFSSYNEQFF.

The chain links TRBV7-2 to TRBJ2-5; 10 bases agree with TRBD2. The CDR3 is made up of 17 amino acids. The germline gives CDR1 SGHTA, CDR2 FQGNSA. V gave up 1 base and J gave up 5 bases; unmatched junction bases: 10. CDR3 in DNA: TGTGCCAGCAGCTTAGTGGCTAGCGGGGGCCTCCGGGAGACCCAGTACTTC. Translating gives CASSLVASGGLRETQYF.